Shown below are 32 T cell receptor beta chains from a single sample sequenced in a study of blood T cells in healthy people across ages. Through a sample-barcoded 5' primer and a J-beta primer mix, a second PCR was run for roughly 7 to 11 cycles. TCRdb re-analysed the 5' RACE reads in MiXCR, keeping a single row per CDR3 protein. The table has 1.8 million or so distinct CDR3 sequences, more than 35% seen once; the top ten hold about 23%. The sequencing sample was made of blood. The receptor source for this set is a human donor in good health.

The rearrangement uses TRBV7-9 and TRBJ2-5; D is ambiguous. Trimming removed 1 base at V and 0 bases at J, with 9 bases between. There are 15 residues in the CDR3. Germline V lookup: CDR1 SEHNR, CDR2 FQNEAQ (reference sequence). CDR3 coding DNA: TGTGCCAGCAGCTTAGGTCAGCAGTACCAAGAGACCCAGTACTTC. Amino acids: CASSLGQQYQETQYF.

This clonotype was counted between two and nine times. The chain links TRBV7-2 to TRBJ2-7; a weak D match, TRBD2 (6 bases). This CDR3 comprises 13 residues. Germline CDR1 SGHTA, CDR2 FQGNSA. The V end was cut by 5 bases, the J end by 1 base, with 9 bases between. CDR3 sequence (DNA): TGTGCCAGCAGCGATGGGGGGTCCTACGAGCAGTACTTC. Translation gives CASSDGGSYEQYF.

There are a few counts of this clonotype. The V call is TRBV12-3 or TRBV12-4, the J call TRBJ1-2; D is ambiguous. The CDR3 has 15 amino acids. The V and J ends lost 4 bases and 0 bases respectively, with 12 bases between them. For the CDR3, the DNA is TGTGCCAGCAGTTACGGCTCGAGACCTAACTATGGCTACACCTTC. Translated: CASSYGSRPNYGYTF.

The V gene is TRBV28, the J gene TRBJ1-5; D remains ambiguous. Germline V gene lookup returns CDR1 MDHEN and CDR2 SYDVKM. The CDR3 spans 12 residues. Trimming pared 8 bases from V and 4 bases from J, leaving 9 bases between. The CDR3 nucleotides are TGTGCCAGCCAGACGGCTAATCAGCCCCAGCATTTT. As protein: CASQTANQPQHF.

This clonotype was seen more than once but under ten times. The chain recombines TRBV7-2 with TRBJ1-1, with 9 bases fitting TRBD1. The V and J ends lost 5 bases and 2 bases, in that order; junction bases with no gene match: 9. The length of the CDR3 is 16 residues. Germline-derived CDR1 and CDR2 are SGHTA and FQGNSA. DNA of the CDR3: TGTGCCAGCAGCCCCCACTGGACAGGGGATAACACTGAAGCTTTCTTT. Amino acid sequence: CASSPHWTGDNTEAFF. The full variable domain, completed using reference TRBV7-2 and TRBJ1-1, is GAGVSQSPSNKVTEKGKDVELRCDPISGHTALYWYRQSLGQGLEFLIYFQGNSAPDKSGLPSDRFSAERTGGSVSTLTIQRTQQEDSAVYLCASSPHWTGDNTEAFFGQGTRLTVV.

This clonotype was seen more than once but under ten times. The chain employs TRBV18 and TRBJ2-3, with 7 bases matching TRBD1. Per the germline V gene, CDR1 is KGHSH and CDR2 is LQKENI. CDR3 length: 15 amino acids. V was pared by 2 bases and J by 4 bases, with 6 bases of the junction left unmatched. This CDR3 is CASSPSSTGSDTQYF. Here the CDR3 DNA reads TGTGCCAGCTCACCATCCTCGACAGGGTCAGATACGCAGTATTTT.

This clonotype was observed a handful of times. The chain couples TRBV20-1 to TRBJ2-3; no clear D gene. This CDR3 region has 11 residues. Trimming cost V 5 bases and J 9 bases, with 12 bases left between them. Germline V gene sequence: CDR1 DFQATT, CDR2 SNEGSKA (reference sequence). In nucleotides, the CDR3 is TGCAGTGCTCATAGGCCCCCAACGCAGTATTTT. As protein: CSAHRPPTQYF.

Here the CDR3 reads CASTSTRADSPLHF. Written as DNA, the CDR3 is TGTGCCAGCACCTCGACAAGGGCCGATTCACCCCTCCACTTT. The chain combines TRBV11-3 with TRBJ1-6; D not certain. CDR1 is SGHNT and CDR2 is YENEEA in the germline V gene. The ends were cut back, 7 bases at V and 8 bases at J, with 15 bases in the middle. The CDR3 is 14 residues long.

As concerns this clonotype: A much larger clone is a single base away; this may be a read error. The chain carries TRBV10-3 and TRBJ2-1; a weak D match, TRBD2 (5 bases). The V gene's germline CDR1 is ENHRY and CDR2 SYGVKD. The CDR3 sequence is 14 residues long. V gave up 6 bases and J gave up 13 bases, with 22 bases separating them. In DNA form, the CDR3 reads TGTGCCATCAGGGGAGACGAAAGCAAAAACATTCAGTTCTTC. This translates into CAIRGDESKNIQFF.

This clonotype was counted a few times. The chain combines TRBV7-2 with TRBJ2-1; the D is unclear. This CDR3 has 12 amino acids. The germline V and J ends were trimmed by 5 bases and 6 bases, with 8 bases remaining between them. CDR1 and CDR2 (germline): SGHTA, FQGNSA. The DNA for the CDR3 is TGTGCCAGCAGCCCGACCATCAATGAGCAGTTCTTC. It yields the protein CASSPTINEQFF.

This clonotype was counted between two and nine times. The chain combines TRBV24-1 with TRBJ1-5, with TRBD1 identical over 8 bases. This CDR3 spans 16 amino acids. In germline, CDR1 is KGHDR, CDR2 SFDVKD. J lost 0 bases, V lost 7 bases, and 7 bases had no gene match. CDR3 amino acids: CATSIGTGYSNQPQHF. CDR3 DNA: TGTGCCACCAGCATAGGGACAGGCTATAGCAATCAGCCCCAGCATTTT.

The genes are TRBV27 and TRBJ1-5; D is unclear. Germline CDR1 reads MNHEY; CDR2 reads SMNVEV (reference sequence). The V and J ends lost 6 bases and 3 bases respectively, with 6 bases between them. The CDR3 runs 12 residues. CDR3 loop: CASSGLNQPQHF. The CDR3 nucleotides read TGTGCCAGCAGCGGTCTCAATCAGCCCCAGCATTTT.

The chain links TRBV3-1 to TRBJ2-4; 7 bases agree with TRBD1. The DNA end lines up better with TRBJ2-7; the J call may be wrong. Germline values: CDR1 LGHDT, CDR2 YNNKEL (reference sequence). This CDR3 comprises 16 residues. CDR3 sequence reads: CASSQYTGAIYNEQYF. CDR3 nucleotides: TGTGCCAGCAGCCAATATACAGGGGCTATTTACAACGAGCAGTACTTC.

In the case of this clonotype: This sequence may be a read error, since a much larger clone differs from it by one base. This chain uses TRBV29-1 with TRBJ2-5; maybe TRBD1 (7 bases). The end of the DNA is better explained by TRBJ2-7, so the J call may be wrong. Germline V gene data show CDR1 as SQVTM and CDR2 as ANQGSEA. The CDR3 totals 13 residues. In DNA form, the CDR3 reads TGCAGCGCTTCGACAGGGACTGGAGACGAGCAGTACTTC. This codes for CSASTGTGDEQYF.

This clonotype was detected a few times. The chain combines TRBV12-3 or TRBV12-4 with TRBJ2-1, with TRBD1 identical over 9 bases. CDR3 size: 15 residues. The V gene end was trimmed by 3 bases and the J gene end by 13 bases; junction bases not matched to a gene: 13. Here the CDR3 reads CASSLDGTGLETQFF. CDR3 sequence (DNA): TGTGCCAGCAGTTTGGACGGGACAGGGTTAGAGACCCAGTTCTTC.

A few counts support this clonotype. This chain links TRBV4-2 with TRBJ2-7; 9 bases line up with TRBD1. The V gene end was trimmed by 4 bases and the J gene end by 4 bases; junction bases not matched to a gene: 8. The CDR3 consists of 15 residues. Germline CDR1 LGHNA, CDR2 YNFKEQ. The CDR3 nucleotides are TGTGCCAGCAGCCTTAGACAGGGGGAGGCTTACGAGCAGTACTTC. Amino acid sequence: CASSLRQGEAYEQYF.

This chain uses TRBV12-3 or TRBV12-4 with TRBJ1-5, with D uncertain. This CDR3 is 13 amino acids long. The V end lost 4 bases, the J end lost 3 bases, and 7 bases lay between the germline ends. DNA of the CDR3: TGTGCCAGCAGTTCCACATTCAATCAGCCCCAGCATTTT. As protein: CASSSTFNQPQHF.

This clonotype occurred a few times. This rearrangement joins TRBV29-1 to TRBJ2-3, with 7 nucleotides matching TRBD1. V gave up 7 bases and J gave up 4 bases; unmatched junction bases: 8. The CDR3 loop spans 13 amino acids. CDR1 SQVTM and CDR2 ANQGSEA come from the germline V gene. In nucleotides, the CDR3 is TGCAGCGCCCCGGGACAGTGCCCAGATACGCAGTATTTT. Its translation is CSAPGQCPDTQYF.

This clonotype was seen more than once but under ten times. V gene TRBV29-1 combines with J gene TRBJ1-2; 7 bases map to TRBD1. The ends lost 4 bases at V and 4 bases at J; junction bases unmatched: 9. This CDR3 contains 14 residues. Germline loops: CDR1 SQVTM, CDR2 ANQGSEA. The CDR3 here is CSVGEQGDTYGYTF. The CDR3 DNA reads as TGCAGCGTTGGGGAGCAGGGGGACACCTATGGCTACACCTTC.

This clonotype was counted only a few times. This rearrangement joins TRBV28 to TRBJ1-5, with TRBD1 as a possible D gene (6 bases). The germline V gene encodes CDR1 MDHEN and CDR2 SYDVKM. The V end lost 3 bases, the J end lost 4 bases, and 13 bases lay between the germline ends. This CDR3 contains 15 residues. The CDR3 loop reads CASSFRGAGNQPQHF. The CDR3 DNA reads TGTGCCAGCAGTTTCCGGGGGGCTGGGAATCAGCCCCAGCATTTT.

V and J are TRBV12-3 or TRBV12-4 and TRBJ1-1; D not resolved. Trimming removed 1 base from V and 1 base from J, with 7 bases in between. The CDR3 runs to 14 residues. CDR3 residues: CASSLGSGNTEAFF. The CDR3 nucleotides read TGTGCCAGCAGTTTAGGATCCGGGAACACTGAAGCTTTCTTT.

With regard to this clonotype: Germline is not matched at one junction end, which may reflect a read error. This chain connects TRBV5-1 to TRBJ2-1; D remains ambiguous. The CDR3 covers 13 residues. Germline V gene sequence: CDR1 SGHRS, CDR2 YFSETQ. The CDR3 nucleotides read TGCACCAGCAGCCCCGCCGGACGGGATGAGCAGTTCTTC. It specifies CTSSPAGRDEQFF. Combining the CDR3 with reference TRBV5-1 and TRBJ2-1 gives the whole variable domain KAGVTQTPRYLIKTRGQQVTLSCSPISGHRSVSWYQQTPGQGLQFLFEYFSETQRNKGNFPGRFSGRQFSNSRSEMNVSTLELGDSALYLCTSSPAGRDEQFFGPGTRLTVL.

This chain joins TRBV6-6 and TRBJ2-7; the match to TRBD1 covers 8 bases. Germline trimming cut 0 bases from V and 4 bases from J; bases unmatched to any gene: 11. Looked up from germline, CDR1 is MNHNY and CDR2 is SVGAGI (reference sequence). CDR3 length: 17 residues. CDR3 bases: TGTGCCAGCAGTTACTCGGGGCAGGGGGCGCTCATTTACGAGCAGTACTTC. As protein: CASSYSGQGALIYEQYF.

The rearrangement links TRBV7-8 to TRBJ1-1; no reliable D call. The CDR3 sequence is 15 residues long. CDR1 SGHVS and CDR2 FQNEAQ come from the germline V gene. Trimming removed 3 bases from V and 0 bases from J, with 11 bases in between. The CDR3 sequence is CASSFEEAMNTEAFF. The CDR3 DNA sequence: TGTGCCAGCAGCTTCGAAGAGGCCATGAACACTGAAGCTTTCTTT.

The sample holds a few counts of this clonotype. CDR3 sequence: CASSLYRNSGRADTQYF. The CDR3 DNA reads TGCGCCAGCAGCCTCTATCGGAATAGCGGGAGGGCGGATACGCAGTATTTT. V gene TRBV4-3 combines with J gene TRBJ2-3; TRBD2 agrees at 11 bases. Germline assignment: CDR1 LGHNA and CDR2 YSLEER. V trimming: 4 bases; J trimming: 6 bases; junction bases outside the gene matches: 12. The CDR3 spans 17 residues.

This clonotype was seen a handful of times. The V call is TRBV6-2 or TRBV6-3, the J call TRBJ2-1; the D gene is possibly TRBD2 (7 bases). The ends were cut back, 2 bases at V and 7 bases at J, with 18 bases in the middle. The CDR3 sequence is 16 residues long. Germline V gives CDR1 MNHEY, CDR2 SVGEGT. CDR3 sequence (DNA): TGTGCCAGCAGTTACAATGCGGGGGCATACTCAAATGAGCAGTTCTTC. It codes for CASSYNAGAYSNEQFF.

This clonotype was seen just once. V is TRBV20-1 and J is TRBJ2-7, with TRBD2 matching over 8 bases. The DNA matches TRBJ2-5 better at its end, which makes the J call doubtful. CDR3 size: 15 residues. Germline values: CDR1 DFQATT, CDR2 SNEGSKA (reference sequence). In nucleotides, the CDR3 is TGCAGTGCTTACCCGGGACTAGGGGGTGGAGAGACCCAGTACTTC. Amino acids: CSAYPGLGGGETQYF.

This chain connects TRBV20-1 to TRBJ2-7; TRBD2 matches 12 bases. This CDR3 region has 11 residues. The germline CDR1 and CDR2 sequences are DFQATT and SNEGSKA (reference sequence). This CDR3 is CRGLAGSEQYF. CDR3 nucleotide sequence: TGCAGGGGACTAGCGGGTAGCGAGCAGTACTTC.

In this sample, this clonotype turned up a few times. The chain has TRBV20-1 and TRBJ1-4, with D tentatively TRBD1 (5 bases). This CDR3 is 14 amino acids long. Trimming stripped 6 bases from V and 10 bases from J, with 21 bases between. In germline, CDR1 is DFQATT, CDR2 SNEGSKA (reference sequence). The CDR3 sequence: CSATQGRGSAKLFF. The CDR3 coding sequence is TGCAGTGCGACCCAGGGCCGGGGATCGGCAAAACTGTTTTTT.

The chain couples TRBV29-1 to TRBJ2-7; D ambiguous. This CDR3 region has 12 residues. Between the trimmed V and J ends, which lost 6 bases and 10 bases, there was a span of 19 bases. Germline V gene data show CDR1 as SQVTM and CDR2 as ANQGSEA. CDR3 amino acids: CSVGSDSQAQYF. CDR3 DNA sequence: TGCAGCGTGGGGTCAGACTCGCAGGCCCAGTACTTC.

The CDR3 sequence: CATSSMTSGIQGDTQYF. As DNA, the CDR3 is TGTGCCACCAGTAGCATGACATCCGGGATCCAGGGGGATACGCAGTATTTT. V and J are TRBV24-1 and TRBJ2-3, with TRBD1 as a possible D gene (6 bases). Trimming removed 6 bases at V and 6 bases at J, with 24 bases between. The CDR3 is 17 amino acids. Germline-derived CDR1 and CDR2 are KGHDR and SFDVKD.

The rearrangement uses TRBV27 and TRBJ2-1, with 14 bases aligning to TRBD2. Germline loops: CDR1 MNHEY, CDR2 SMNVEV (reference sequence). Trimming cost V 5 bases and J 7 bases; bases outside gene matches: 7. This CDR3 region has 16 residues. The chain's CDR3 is CASSILGLAGDNEQFF. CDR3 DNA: TGTGCCAGCAGTATCCTGGGACTAGCGGGGGATAATGAGCAGTTCTTC.